This passage covers 9 T cell receptor beta chains from one sample sequenced in a study of CD8 T cells in Susac syndrome. RNA was extracted with the RNeasy kit, and a quantity of about 0.45 to 1 ug was reverse transcribed using random hexamers. TCRdb re-derived calls from the immunoSEQ multiplex PCR reads in MiXCR, one entry per CDR3 protein. The sample shows some 200,000 distinct CDR3 sequences, roughly 90% of them seen only once. Sequencing was done on a sample of CD8+ T cells from PBMCs. Source of these receptors: a human donor with multiple sclerosis.

This rearrangement joins TRBV9 to TRBJ2-3; no firm D call. The CDR3 loop spans 15 amino acids. Germline V CDR1 and CDR2: SGDLS, YYNGEE. Deletions cut 4 bases from V and 0 bases from J, with 12 bases between. CDR3 region: CASSIDGDSTDTQYF. The CDR3 DNA reads TGTGCCAGCAGCATAGATGGGGATAGCACAGATACGCAGTATTTT.

This chain links TRBV15 with TRBJ1-3; D is unclear. This CDR3 has 16 amino acids. Germline V lookup: CDR1 LNHNV, CDR2 YYDKDF (reference sequence). V was clipped by 0 bases and J by 0 bases, with 9 bases between them. CDR3 in amino acids: CATSRDLAVSGNTIYF. DNA for the CDR3: TGTGCCACCAGCAGAGATTTGGCGGTCTCTGGAAACACCATATATTTT.

This clonotype was seen a few times. This chain links TRBV19 with TRBJ2-3; weak D call: TRBD2 (5 bases). V was cut by 6 bases and J by 1 base, with 8 bases left in between. CDR1 LNHDA and CDR2 SQIVND come from the germline V gene (reference sequence). This CDR3 region has 13 residues. CDR3 sequence reads: CASSGVGTDTQYF. DNA for the CDR3: TGTGCCAGTAGCGGGGTAGGCACAGATACGCAGTATTTT.

This clonotype was counted between two and nine times. The chain joins TRBV29-1 to TRBJ2-7; 7 positions match TRBD1. CDR1 SQVTM and CDR2 ANQGSEA come from the germline V gene. V gave up 3 bases and J gave up 2 bases; unmatched junction bases: 4. The CDR3 contains 13 residues. CDR3 region: CSVEDRRTYEQYF. DNA of the CDR3: TGCAGCGTTGAGGACAGGCGGACCTACGAGCAGTACTTC.

The chain has TRBV2 and TRBJ1-6; D is possibly TRBD1 (5 bases). Trimming shortened V by 7 bases and J by 8 bases, and 18 bases separated the two germline ends. CDR1 is SNHLY and CDR2 is FYNNEI in the germline V gene. The CDR3 length is 15 residues. Here the CDR3 reads CASNPGTPLDSPLHF. DNA of the CDR3: TGTGCCAGCAATCCTGGGACGCCGTTGGATTCACCCCTCCACTTT.

The chain employs TRBV30 and TRBJ1-1; D gene ambiguous. The CDR3 length is 11 residues. Germline-derived CDR1 and CDR2 are GTSNPN and SVGIG (reference sequence). CDR3 bases: TGTGCGAACGGGGAAAACACTGAAGCTTTCTTT. It yields the protein CANGENTEAFF.

The chain links TRBV9 to TRBJ2-2; D possibly corresponds to TRBD2 (5 bases). This CDR3 is 14 amino acids long. Trimming left V 0 bases short and J 5 bases short, with 8 bases between. CDR1 and CDR2 (germline): SGDLS, YYNGEE. This CDR3 reads CASSVEPGTGELFF. The CDR3 region has the DNA TGTGCCAGCAGCGTAGAACCGGGGACCGGGGAGCTGTTTTTT.

The chain carries TRBV4-3 and TRBJ2-5, with 14 bases that match TRBD2. Germline V gene data show CDR1 as LGHNA and CDR2 as YSLEER. The CDR3 has 15 amino acids. V lost 3 bases to trimming and J lost 3 bases; unmatched junction nucleotides: 0. CDR3 amino acids: CASSQTSGREETQYF. CDR3 bases: TGCGCCAGCAGCCAGACTAGCGGGAGGGAAGAGACCCAGTACTTC.

The chain is built from TRBV24-1 and TRBJ2-5, with a weak D call TRBD1 (6 bases). CDR1 is KGHDR and CDR2 is SFDVKD in the germline V gene. Trimming left V 1 base short and J 5 bases short, with 13 bases between. The CDR3 totals 15 residues. The CDR3 is CATSDFIGGRETQYF. In DNA form, the CDR3 reads TGTGCCACCAGTGATTTCATTGGGGGCCGGGAGACCCAGTACTTC.